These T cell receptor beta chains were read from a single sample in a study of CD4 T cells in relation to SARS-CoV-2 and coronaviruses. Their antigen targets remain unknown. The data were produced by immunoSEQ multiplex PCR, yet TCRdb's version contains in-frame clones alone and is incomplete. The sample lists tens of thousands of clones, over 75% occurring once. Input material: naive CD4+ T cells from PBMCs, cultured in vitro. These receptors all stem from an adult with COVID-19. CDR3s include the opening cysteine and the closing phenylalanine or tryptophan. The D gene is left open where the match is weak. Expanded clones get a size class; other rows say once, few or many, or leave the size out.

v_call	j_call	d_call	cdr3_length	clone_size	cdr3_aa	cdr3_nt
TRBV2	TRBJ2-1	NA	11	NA	CASSAYNEQFF	TGTGCCAGCAGCGCCTACAATGAGCAGTTCTTC
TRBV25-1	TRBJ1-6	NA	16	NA	CASRNRDPKRNSPLHF	TGTGCCAGCAGAAACCGGGACCCAAAAAGAAATTCACCCCTCCACTTT
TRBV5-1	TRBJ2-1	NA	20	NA	CASSAGQVGGVVIAYNEQFF	TGCGCCAGCAGCGCCGGCCAAGTAGGGGGTGTTGTAATTGCCTACAATGAGCAGTTCTTC
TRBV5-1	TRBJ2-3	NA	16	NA	CASSLVGSRSTDTQYF	TGCGCCAGCAGCTTGGTAGGGAGTAGGAGCACAGATACGCAGTATTTT
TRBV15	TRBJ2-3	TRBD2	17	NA	CATSGRFSGGFTDTQYF	TGTGCCACCAGCGGCCGCTTTAGCGGGGGTTTCACAGATACGCAGTATTTT
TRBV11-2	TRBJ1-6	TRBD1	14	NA	CASSWGQGNSPLHF	TGTGCCAGCAGCTGGGGACAGGGGAATTCACCCCTCCACTTT
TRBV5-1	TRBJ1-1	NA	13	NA	CASSSGTPREAFF	TGCGCCAGCAGCTCGGGGACACCCCGTGAAGCTTTCTTT
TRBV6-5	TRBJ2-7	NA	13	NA	CASSYPPRYEQYF	TGTGCCAGCAGTTACCCCCCCCGCTACGAGCAGTACTTC
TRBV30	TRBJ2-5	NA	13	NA	CAWGAGIQETQYF	TGTGCCTGGGGGGCAGGTATACAAGAGACCCAGTACTTC
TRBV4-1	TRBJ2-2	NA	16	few	CASSQAGLAKTGELFF	TGCGCCAGCAGCCAAGCCGGGCTAGCCAAAACCGGGGAGCTGTTTTTT
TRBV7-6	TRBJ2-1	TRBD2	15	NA	CASSEWGGPVNEQFF	TGTGCCAGCAGCGAGTGGGGAGGGCCGGTCAATGAGCAGTTCTTC